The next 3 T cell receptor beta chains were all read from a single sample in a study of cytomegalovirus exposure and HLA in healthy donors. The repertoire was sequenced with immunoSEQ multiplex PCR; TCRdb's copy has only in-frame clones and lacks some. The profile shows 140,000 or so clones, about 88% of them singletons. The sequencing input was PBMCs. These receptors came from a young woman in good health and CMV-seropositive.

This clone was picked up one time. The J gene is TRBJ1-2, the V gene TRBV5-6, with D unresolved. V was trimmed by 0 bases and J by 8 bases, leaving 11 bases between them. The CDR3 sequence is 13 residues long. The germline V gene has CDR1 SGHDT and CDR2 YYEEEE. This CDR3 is CASSLDDWRGYTF. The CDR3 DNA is TGTGCCAGCAGCTTGGATGACTGGCGGGGCTACACCTTC.

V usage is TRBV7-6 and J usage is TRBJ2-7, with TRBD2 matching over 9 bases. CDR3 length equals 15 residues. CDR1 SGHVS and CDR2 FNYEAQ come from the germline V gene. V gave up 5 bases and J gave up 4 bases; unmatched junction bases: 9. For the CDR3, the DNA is TGTGCCAGCAGCCCGGATAGCGGGGGCCAATACGAGCAGTACTTC. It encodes CASSPDSGGQYEQYF.

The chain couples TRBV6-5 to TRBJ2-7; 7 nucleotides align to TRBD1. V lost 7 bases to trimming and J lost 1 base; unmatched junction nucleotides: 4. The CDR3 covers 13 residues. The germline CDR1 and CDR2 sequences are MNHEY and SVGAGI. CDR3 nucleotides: TGTGCCAGCACCACGGGACAGTCCTACGAGCAGTACTTC. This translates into CASTTGQSYEQYF.